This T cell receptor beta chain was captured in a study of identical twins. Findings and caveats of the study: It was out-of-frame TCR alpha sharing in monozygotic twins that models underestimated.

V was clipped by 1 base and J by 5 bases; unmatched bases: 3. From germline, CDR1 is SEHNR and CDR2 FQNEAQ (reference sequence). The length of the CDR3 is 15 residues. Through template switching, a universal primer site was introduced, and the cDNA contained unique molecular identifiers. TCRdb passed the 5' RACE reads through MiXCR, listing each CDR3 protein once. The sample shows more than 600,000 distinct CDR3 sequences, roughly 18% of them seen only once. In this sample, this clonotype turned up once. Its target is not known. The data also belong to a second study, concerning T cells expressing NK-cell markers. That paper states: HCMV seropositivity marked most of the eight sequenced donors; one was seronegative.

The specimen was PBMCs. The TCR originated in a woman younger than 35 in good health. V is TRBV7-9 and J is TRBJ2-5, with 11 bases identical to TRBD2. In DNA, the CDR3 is TGTGCCAGCAGCTTAGAACTAGCGGGAGCTGAGACCCAGTACTTC. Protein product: CASSLELAGAETQYF. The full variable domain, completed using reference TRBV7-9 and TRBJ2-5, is DTGVSQNPRHKITKRGQNVTFRCDPISEHNRLYWYRQTLGQGPEFLTYFQNEAQLEKSRLLSDRFSAERPKGSFSTLEIQRTEQGDSAMYLCASSLELAGAETQYFGPGTRLLVL.